This T cell receptor beta chain was obtained from a study of T cell responses to AZD1222 COVID-19 vaccine (dated by TCRdb to the early 2020s). General notes on the study: TCR sequencing was performed for 230 to 250 trial participants, of whom about 200 were given two doses of AZD1222 and some 26 were given two doses of MenACWY control vaccine. Trial participants were enrolled by age into 18-55, 56-69 and 70-plus year subgroups, with roughly 160, 29 and 62 TCR-sequenced participants respectively. The paper's findings and limits, for the study overall: The vaccine-associated CD4 TCRs covered the entire spike protein, and the dominant responses fell in regions 160-218 and 743-854. No day 14 peak-response samples were available, so repertoires were characterized only after the peak T cell response. Participants were mostly white British, with more females than males. The authors suggested clonal diversity may have been underestimated. Epitopes outside the regions mutated in the B.1.351 and B.1.1.7 variants were reportedly recognized by nearly half of the unique spike-specific TCRs. In the small 56-69-year group, the increase in depth fell short of significance, most likely because of low power. Conclusions about previously exposed vaccinees are limited because only five or six AZD1222 recipients were SARS-CoV-2 seropositive at baseline. Spike-specific TCR breadth and depth rose significantly after two AZD1222 doses compared with day 0 and with MenACWY recipients.

Trimming removed 6 bases from V and 16 bases from J, leaving 19 bases between the germline ends. CDR3 length: 12 amino acids, cysteine to phenylalanine. Only CDR3 DNA remains: 36 bases, in frame from the first base. The germline V gene encodes CDR1 SNHLY and CDR2 FYNNEI. The time point tag for this specimen amounts to: baseline before first vaccination. Per the publication, the treatment or condition label means: meningococcal conjugate vaccine given as trial control. Vaccinee samples came from UK trials COV001 and COV002, including a single-blind randomized controlled phase 2/3 trial of AZD1222 (ChAdOx1 nCoV-19) in healthy adults. Trial participant PBMC samples were collected at day 0 and day 28 after the second dose for TCRbeta chain sequencing. About this clone: Its antigen target is currently unknown. Within one base of it there is no much larger clone, and no base qualities were kept.

The CDR3 regions of human TCRbeta chains were subjected to immunosequencing. As for the original processing: TCRs in the repertoires were matched against a reference library of SARS-CoV-2-specific TCRs that had been generated with the MIRA antigen-specificity platform. Breadth was defined as the fraction of unique TCRs that were SARS-CoV-2-associated. Depth was defined as the fraction of total T cells that were SARS-CoV-2-associated. Using the MIRA data, every spike-specific TCR was mapped to the spike region that the TCR reacted to and assigned to either a CD4 or a CD8 class. Log10-transformed breadth and depth values were compared by one-way ANOVA with Sidak's multiple comparisons tests. The clones in this table, taken by TCRdb from immuneACCESS, are in-frame only. Not every clone is retained; where verified, under half of the shortfall comes from an unresolved V gene, and the cause of the rest is unknown. The V and J calls and the clone size are those of that table, but D and trimming were determined from the DNA. The sample records some 150,000 clones, 92% of which are singletons. Roughly 4.3% of the sample rests with the top ten.

Recombination connected TRBV2 to TRBJ2-1; the D gene remains uncertain. The specimen comprised peripheral blood, sampled on day 0 of MenACWY control vaccination. The sequence came from an adult in good health. This receptor has the CDR3 CASRPPLRPNFF. Here is the DNA: TGTGCCAGCAGGCCCCCCCTACGCCCAAACTTCTTC. Outside the CDR3, residues come from the reference TRBV2 and TRBJ2-1 proteins, so the full variable domain is: EPEVTQTPSHQVTQMGQEVILRCVPISNHLYFYWYRQILGQKVEFLVSFYNNEISEKSEIFDDQFSVERPDGSNFTLKIRSTKLEDSAMYFCASRPPLRPNFFGPGTRLTVL.